This entry features one T cell receptor (beta chain) sequence. The record originates from a study of T cells in Graves' hyperthyroidism and ophthalmopathy. RNA transcripts were the template for amplifying TCR beta CDR3 regions. TCR CDR3 regions were first amplified by RT-PCR with HTBI primers. TCRdb reanalysed the multiplex PCR reads using MiXCR and keeps one entry per CDR3 protein. This sample carries roughly 650,000 distinct CDR3 sequences, more than 15% of them seen once, and the ten largest clones take roughly 3%. The CDR3 has 12 residues. The germline V gene has CDR1 LNHNV and CDR2 YYDKDF (reference sequence). The V and J ends lost 0 bases and 9 bases respectively, with 6 bases between them.

The sequence came from a woman in her thirties or forties with Graves' ophthalmopathy. The chain joins TRBV15 to TRBJ2-1; the D is unclear. Material for sequencing was blood. The CDR3 spells CATSRDRSEQFF. The CDR3 bases are TGTGCCACCAGCAGAGATAGAAGTGAGCAGTTCTTC.